One sample yielded the 30 T cell receptor beta chains listed below, sequenced in a study of CD8+CD57+ T cells in acquired aplastic anemia. Patients sequenced had flow cytometry evidence of CD8+CD57+ cell expansion. The TCR beta profiling, which covered VDJ combination and CDR3 sequence, was carried out using genomic DNA as the template. From the reads, TCRdb called clonotypes with MiXCR, one entry per CDR3 protein. The sample contains hundreds of thousands of distinct CDR3 sequences, less than 35% of which appear only once. The sample taken for sequencing was sorted CD4+, CD8+, or CD8+CD57+ T cells (not recorded which) from PBMCs. These receptors were collected from a human donor with aplastic anemia.

This clonotype was seen a few times. The chain links TRBV9 to TRBJ2-3, with TRBD1 identical over 8 bases. The germline gives CDR1 SGDLS, CDR2 YYNGEE. The CDR3 spans 15 residues. J gave up 2 bases and V 4 bases, and 6 bases lay outside the gene matches. CDR3 nucleotide sequence: TGTGCCAGCAGCAAAACGACAGGGGCCACAGATACGCAGTATTTT. This sequence encodes CASSKTTGATDTQYF.

Concerning this clonotype: A much larger clone sits a single nucleotide away, making a read error possible. The conserved phenylalanine or tryptophan is not found at the CDR3 terminus, so this likely reflects a read error. The chain is built from TRBV20-1 and TRBJ1-2; no firm D call. The ends were cut back, 1 base at V and 7 bases at J, with 10 bases in the middle. The CDR3 contains 12 residues. Germline lookup yields CDR1 DFQATT and CDR2 SNEGSKA (reference sequence). The CDR3 DNA reads as TGCAGTGCTAGAGCCGACGTGGGTGGCTACACCCTC. It encodes CSARADVGGYTL.

Points on this clonotype: Because the CDR3's place on the DNA is in doubt, the DNA is left out and the CDR3 is given as listed by TCRdb. The chain links TRBV25-1 to TRBJ1-1. The length of the CDR3 is 21 amino acids, counting both ends. Germline assignment: CDR1 MGHDK and CDR2 SYGVNS. CDR3 in amino acids: CASSETRNYGYTFGSGTEAFF.

In the case of this clonotype: This CDR3 fails to terminate in the conserved phenylalanine or tryptophan, so it likely reflects a read error. The chain joins TRBV20-1 to TRBJ1-1; TRBD1 agrees at 8 bases. Germline-derived CDR1 and CDR2 are DFQATT and SNEGSKA (reference sequence). The CDR3 loop spans 11 amino acids. The V gene end was trimmed by 6 bases and the J gene end by 8 bases; junction bases not matched to a gene: 5. The CDR3 DNA sequence: TGCAGTGCCCTCGACAGGGGCGAAGCTTTCCTT. The encoded protein is CSALDRGEAFL.

The J gene is TRBJ2-7, the V gene TRBV29-1, with a tentative D call TRBD2 (6 bases). From germline, CDR1 is SQVTM and CDR2 ANQGSEA. CDR3 length: 13 amino acids. V shed 4 bases and J shed 4 bases, with 14 bases lying between them. CDR3 coding DNA: TGCAGCGTTGCCCCCAAGGAGGGGTACGAGCAGTACTTC. Amino acid sequence: CSVAPKEGYEQYF.

V gene TRBV6-2 or TRBV6-3 combines with J gene TRBJ1-2; perhaps TRBD1 as D (5 bases). The CDR3 spans 13 residues. With 0 bases removed from V and 8 bases from J, the gap between germline ends came to 10 bases. Per the germline V gene, CDR1 is MNHEY and CDR2 is SVGEGT. CDR3 sequence reads: CASSYSGAVGYTF. CDR3 nucleotide sequence: TGTGCCAGCAGTTACTCCGGGGCGGTAGGCTACACCTTC.

This clonotype was seen repeatedly, ten times or more. The V call is TRBV7-9, the J call TRBJ1-5, with TRBD1 matching 8 bases. Losses at the gene ends were 6 bases for V and 2 bases for J; bases not matched to a gene: 6. The CDR3 is 15 amino acids. CDR1 is SEHNR and CDR2 is FQNEAQ in the germline V gene (reference sequence). The CDR3 here is CASSSTGQGNQPQHF. The CDR3 DNA reads TGTGCCAGCAGTTCTACGGGACAGGGCAATCAGCCCCAGCATTTT.

This clonotype came up many times. The gene calls are TRBV29-1 and TRBJ1-3; a weak D match, TRBD1 (6 bases). The CDR3 is made up of 12 amino acids. The V and J ends lost 7 bases and 3 bases respectively, with 10 bases between them. Germline V gene lookup returns CDR1 SQVTM and CDR2 ANQGSEA. The CDR3 nucleotides read TGCAGCGGTGGGGACAATGGAAACACCATATATTTT. Amino acids: CSGGDNGNTIYF.

This clonotype came up many times. This chain uses TRBV15 with TRBJ2-7; 7 bases align to TRBD1. This CDR3 has 14 amino acids. With V trimmed by 0 bases and J by 7 bases, 6 bases remained unmatched. Per the germline V gene, CDR1 is LNHNV and CDR2 is YYDKDF (reference sequence). The CDR3 bases are TGTGCCACCAGCAGAGAAACAGGGGCGAGAGAGCAGTACTTC. This encodes CATSRETGAREQYF.

In this sample, this clonotype turned up once. This clone may be a read error of a much larger clone one base away. The chain joins TRBV7-2 to TRBJ1-1, with D perhaps matching TRBD1 (6 bases). Germline V lookup: CDR1 SGHTA, CDR2 FQGNSA. The CDR3 length is 12 residues. V lost 2 bases and J 11 bases, leaving 12 bases between the germline ends. For the CDR3, the DNA is TGTGCCAGCAGCTTAAGGGGGGGTGTGGCTTTCTTT. Translating gives CASSLRGGVAFF. Full variable domain (rest looked up from reference TRBV7-2 and TRBJ1-1): GAGVSQSPSNKVTEKGKDVELRCDPISGHTALYWYRQSLGQGLEFLIYFQGNSAPDKSGLPSDRFSAERTGGSVSTLTIQRTQQEDSAVYLCASSLRGGVAFFGQGTRLTVV.

The chain combines TRBV15 with TRBJ1-5; D uncertain. CDR3 length equals 16 residues. Trimming removed 0 bases from V and 0 bases from J, with 9 bases in between. Germline CDR1 reads LNHNV; CDR2 reads YYDKDF (reference sequence). The CDR3 loop reads CATSRDGWGSNQPQHF. The CDR3, as DNA: TGTGCCACCAGCAGAGATGGTTGGGGTAGCAATCAGCCCCAGCATTTT. The full variable domain, its missing parts supplied by reference TRBV15 and TRBJ1-5, is DAMVIQNPRYQVTQFGKPVTLSCSQTLNHNVMYWYQQKSSQAPKLLFHYYDKDFNNEADTPDNFQSRRPNTSFCFLDIRSPGLGDTAMYLCATSRDGWGSNQPQHFGDGTRLSIL.

A few counts support this clonotype. V gene TRBV20-1 combines with J gene TRBJ1-6; D ambiguous. The CDR3 has 13 amino acids. Trimming shortened V by 3 bases and J by 5 bases, and 8 bases separated the two germline ends. Germline V CDR1 and CDR2: DFQATT, SNEGSKA (reference sequence). The CDR3 nucleotides are TGCAGTGCTAGCGGGGAAAATAATTCACCCCTCCACTTT. This codes for CSASGENNSPLHF.

The chain couples TRBV2 to TRBJ1-2; 11 bases agree with TRBD1. With 5 bases clipped from V and 7 bases from J, the junction kept 6 bases outside the gene matches. The CDR3 consists of 14 residues. CDR1 SNHLY and CDR2 FYNNEI come from the germline V gene. The CDR3 nucleotides read TGTGCCAGCAGTTCGGACAGGGGGCATGGTGGCTACACCTTC. Amino acid sequence: CASSSDRGHGGYTF.

A word on this clonotype: This likely comes from a read error, as the CDR3 has no conserved phenylalanine or tryptophan at its end. The chain recombines TRBV9 with TRBJ2-2; D is unclear. V was shortened by 0 bases and J by 2 bases, with 5 bases between the two germline ends. CDR3 size: 14 residues. Germline-derived CDR1 and CDR2 are SGDLS and YYNGEE. The CDR3 is CASSVEDNTGELFS. DNA of the CDR3: TGTGCCAGCAGCGTAGAGGACAACACCGGGGAGCTGTTTTCT.

A few counts support this clonotype. Mismatch with germline at one junction end may stem from a read error. This chain uses TRBV25-1 with TRBJ2-7; TRBD1 matches 12 bases. This CDR3 is built from 16 residues. The germline V gene encodes CDR1 MGHDK and CDR2 SYGVNS. Here the CDR3 DNA reads TGTGCCATCAGTCGGGGGGGGACAGGGGGCGCGGACGAGCAGTACTTC. Translated, it gives CAISRGGTGGADEQYF.

This clonotype came up a few times. The chain combines TRBV5-4 with TRBJ2-2; 10 bases line up with TRBD2. The J segment lost 4 bases and the V segment lost 0 bases, leaving 6 bases of the junction unmatched. Germline V gene data show CDR1 as SGHNT and CDR2 as YYREEE (reference sequence). CDR3 size: 17 residues. DNA for the CDR3: TGTGCCAGCAGCTTGGTACTAGCGGGATCAGTCACCGGGGAGCTGTTTTTT. Protein: CASSLVLAGSVTGELFF.

This clonotype was picked up a small number of times. The V and J genes are TRBV4-2 and TRBJ1-3, with unresolved D. Per germline, CDR1 LGHNA and CDR2 YNFKEQ. V was shortened by 4 bases and J by 2 bases, with 6 bases between the two germline ends. This CDR3 is built from 13 residues. Written as DNA, the CDR3 is TGTGCCAGCAGCCGCGGCCCTGGAAACACCATATATTTT. It translates to CASSRGPGNTIYF.

This clonotype was seen repeatedly, ten times or more. The chain recombines TRBV7-2 with TRBJ2-7; TRBD1 matches at 9 bases. The trim removed 0 bases at V and 7 bases at J, leaving 10 bases unmatched. The CDR3 length is 16 residues. Germline V lookup: CDR1 SGHTA, CDR2 FQGNSA. The CDR3 reads CASSLASPGQGQEQYF. DNA for the CDR3: TGTGCCAGCAGCTTAGCGTCGCCGGGACAGGGTCAAGAGCAGTACTTC.

This clonotype was detected many times. CDR3 in DNA: TGTGCCAGTAGTATCGGTGGGCCGGGGAATGAGCAGTTCTTC. Its translation is CASSIGGPGNEQFF. V and J are TRBV19 and TRBJ2-1; D is perhaps TRBD2 (5 bases). This CDR3 has 14 amino acids. The V end was cut by 3 bases, the J end by 7 bases, with 13 bases between. Per germline, CDR1 LNHDA and CDR2 SQIVND (reference sequence).

In this sample, this clonotype turned up many times. CDR3 residues: CASSVAASSYEQYF. CDR3 DNA sequence: TGTGCCAGCAGCGTAGCCGCGAGCTCCTACGAGCAGTACTTC. This chain joins TRBV9 and TRBJ2-7; unclear D gene. V lost 0 bases, J lost 0 bases, and 7 bases lay in between. The CDR3 length is 14 residues. The germline V gene has CDR1 SGDLS and CDR2 YYNGEE.

There are many counts of this clonotype. V and J are TRBV7-7 and TRBJ2-7; D is perhaps TRBD2 (6 bases). CDR3 length: 12 amino acids. From germline, CDR1 is SSHAT and CDR2 FNYEAQ (reference sequence). Written as DNA, the CDR3 is TGTGCTCGGATGGGACTCTCCTACGAGCAGTACTTC. The encoded protein is CARMGLSYEQYF.

The chain carries TRBV24-1 and TRBJ2-5, with TRBD2 matching 16 bases. V shed 4 bases and J 4 bases; nucleotides not matched to a gene: 8. Germline V lookup: CDR1 KGHDR, CDR2 SFDVKD. The CDR3 loop spans 18 amino acids. The CDR3 DNA reads as TGTGCCACCAGTGACCAGGGACTAGCGGGAGGGTTTGGAGAGACCCAGTACTTC. Translation gives CATSDQGLAGGFGETQYF.

This clonotype has a count of ten or more. This chain's CDR3 is CASTQREGSYTF. The CDR3 nucleotides read TGTGCCAGCACCCAAAGGGAGGGGAGCTACACCTTC. V gene TRBV12-3 or TRBV12-4 combines with J gene TRBJ1-2; the D gene is possibly TRBD1 (5 bases). V was cut by 7 bases and J by 9 bases, with 15 bases left in between. The CDR3 loop spans 12 amino acids.

This clonotype was found a few times. V usage is TRBV20-1 and J usage is TRBJ1-1; 7 bases align to TRBD1. After removal of 0 bases from V and 10 bases from J, the junction contained 2 bases not matched to a gene. There are 11 residues in the CDR3. Germline V gene lookup returns CDR1 DFQATT and CDR2 SNEGSKA (reference sequence). The chain's CDR3 is CSARDRDRAFF. The DNA of the CDR3 is TGCAGTGCTAGAGATCGGGACAGAGCTTTCTTT.

The chain recombines TRBV25-1 with TRBJ2-1; D unclear. The CDR3 is made up of 13 amino acids. Per the germline V gene, CDR1 is MGHDK and CDR2 is SYGVNS. The V end lost 6 bases, the J end lost 9 bases, and 15 bases lay between the germline ends. CDR3 coding DNA: TGTGCCAGCAGCTTAGTTGGGTACGGTGAGCAGTTCTTC. Protein sequence: CASSLVGYGEQFF.

This clonotype was picked up many times. CDR3 bases: TGTGCCACACGCTTCGCTAGCACAGATACGCAGTATTTT. As protein: CATRFASTDTQYF. The chain combines TRBV19 with TRBJ2-3; D remains unclear. The CDR3 is 13 amino acids. V lost 10 bases and J 0 bases, leaving 11 bases between the germline ends. CDR1 LNHDA and CDR2 SQIVND come from the germline V gene (reference sequence). Complete variable domain (other parts from reference TRBV19 and TRBJ2-3): DGGITQSPKYLFRKEGQNVTLSCEQNLNHDAMYWYRQDPGQGLRLIYYSQIVNDFQKGDIAEGYSVSREKKESFPLTVTSAQKNPTAFYLCATRFASTDTQYFGPGTRLTVL.

This clonotype came up a few times. This chain links TRBV20-1 with TRBJ2-5; tentatively, D is TRBD1 or TRBD2 (5 bases each). The V end lost 6 bases, the J end lost 5 bases, and 19 bases lay between the germline ends. Germline lookup yields CDR1 DFQATT and CDR2 SNEGSKA (reference sequence). The CDR3 length is 14 residues. The CDR3: CSAAGTLRRETQYF. Written as DNA, the CDR3 is TGCAGTGCAGCCGGGACCCTGAGGCGGGAGACCCAGTACTTC.

This clonotype was counted ten times or more. V gene TRBV6-1 combines with J gene TRBJ2-7; 8 bases agree with TRBD1. Germline V gene lookup returns CDR1 MNHNS and CDR2 SASEGT. There are 12 residues in the CDR3. Losses at the gene ends were 5 bases for V and 3 bases for J; bases not matched to a gene: 0. CDR3 in DNA: TGTGCCAGCAGTACAGGGGGCTACGAGCAGTACTTC. Translating it yields CASSTGGYEQYF.

Worth noting for this clonotype: The conserved final phenylalanine or tryptophan is absent from the CDR3, which likely points to a read error. The chain uses TRBV5-8 and TRBJ2-7; D gene uncertain. The germline V gene has CDR1 SGHTS and CDR2 YDEGEE. V was trimmed by 0 bases and J by 6 bases, leaving 7 bases between them. CDR3 length: 12 residues. The CDR3 sequence is CASSLAGGEQYL. The CDR3 DNA reads TGTGCCAGCAGCTTGGCGGGTGGCGAGCAGTACCTC.

About this clonotype itself: It may be a read error: a sequence one base away is much more abundant. The rearrangement links TRBV10-3 to TRBJ2-1; perhaps TRBD1 as D (6 bases). The CDR3 extends over 12 amino acids. Germline V gene data show CDR1 as ENHRY and CDR2 as SYGVKD. The CDR3 coding sequence is TGTGTCACGCCACAGGGATACAATGAGCAGTTCTTC. This translates into CVTPQGYNEQFF.